These T cell receptor beta chains were read from a single sample in a study of blood T cell repertoires in COVID-19. Sequencing was performed with immunoSEQ multiplex PCR; in TCRdb, only in-frame clones are kept and a portion is missing. The sample shows about 270,000 clones, 85% of them seen only once. The sequenced sample was PBMCs or T cells enriched from blood (not recorded which). The receptors were sampled from a woman between 45 and 60 years old with acute COVID-19. Each CDR3 is given with its conserved first and last residue. The order of the fields is V gene, D gene, J gene, clone size, CDR3 DNA, CDR3 protein. The D gene is left open where the match is weak. Some rows mark clone size as missing; the rest say once, few, many or name a class of expanded clone.

V gene: TRBV18
D gene: TRBD1
J gene: TRBJ1-2
clone size: .
CDR3 DNA: TGTGCCAGCTCTCCGGGGGACAGGGGGCAATATGGCTACACCTTC
CDR3 protein: CASSPGDRGQYGYTF

V gene: TRBV6-5
D gene: .
J gene: TRBJ1-2
clone size: .
CDR3 DNA: TGTGCCAGCAGTCCACAGGGTAATTATGGCTACACCTTC
CDR3 protein: CASSPQGNYGYTF

V gene: TRBV5-1
D gene: .
J gene: TRBJ1-3
clone size: .
CDR3 DNA: TGCGCCAGCAGCCATGACAGCTCCCCTGGAAACACCATATATTTT
CDR3 protein: CASSHDSSPGNTIYF

V gene: TRBV10-3
D gene: .
J gene: TRBJ1-2
clone size: .
CDR3 DNA: TGTGCCATCAGCACACTAGGGAGGGGAAACTATGGCTACACCTTC
CDR3 protein: CAISTLGRGNYGYTF

V gene: TRBV25-1
D gene: .
J gene: TRBJ2-1
clone size: .
CDR3 DNA: TGTGCCAGCAGTCGGGGCTGGGGGCGCTGGAATGAGCAGTTCTTC
CDR3 protein: CASSRGWGRWNEQFF

V gene: TRBV6-6
D gene: .
J gene: TRBJ2-5
clone size: .
CDR3 DNA: TGTGCCAGCAGTTACTCGTCCGTGGAGACCCAGTACTTC
CDR3 protein: CASSYSSVETQYF

V gene: TRBV23-1
D gene: .
J gene: TRBJ2-7
clone size: .
CDR3 DNA: TGCGCCAGCAGCCCTCCCCGGGGGACGACTTCCTACGAGCAGTACTTC
CDR3 protein: CASSPPRGTTSYEQYF

V gene: TRBV6-5
D gene: TRBD1
J gene: TRBJ1-5
clone size: .
CDR3 DNA: TGTGCCAGCACCACCGGGACAGAGAGAAATCAGCCCCAGCATTTT
CDR3 protein: CASTTGTERNQPQHF

V gene: TRBV19
D gene: TRBD1
J gene: TRBJ1-5
clone size: .
CDR3 DNA: TGTGCCAGTAGTGTTACAGGGGGAGTCAATCAGCCCCAGCATTTT
CDR3 protein: CASSVTGGVNQPQHF

V gene: TRBV12-3/TRBV12-4
D gene: .
J gene: TRBJ1-5
clone size: .
CDR3 DNA: TGTGCCAGCAGCCCAGGGTATCAGCCCCAGCATTTT
CDR3 protein: CASSPGYQPQHF

V gene: TRBV19
D gene: .
J gene: TRBJ1-5
clone size: .
CDR3 DNA: TGTGCCAGTAGTTCCTTAACAAGTTTTCTCCATCAGCCCCAGCATTTT
CDR3 protein: CASSSLTSFLHQPQHF

V gene: TRBV4-1
D gene: .
J gene: TRBJ1-2
clone size: .
CDR3 DNA: TGCGCCAGCAGCCAAGGTGGGGGGGCGGATTACTATGGCTACACCTTC
CDR3 protein: CASSQGGGADYYGYTF

V gene: TRBV19
D gene: .
J gene: TRBJ1-5
clone size: .
CDR3 DNA: TGTGCCAGTAGTATGGGAGGGTATCAGCCCCAGCATTTT
CDR3 protein: CASSMGGYQPQHF

V gene: TRBV6-2/TRBV6-3
D gene: TRBD1
J gene: TRBJ1-1
clone size: few
CDR3 DNA: TGTGCCAGCAGTTCCTACAGGGGGTCGATCACTGAAGCTTTCTTT
CDR3 protein: CASSSYRGSITEAFF

V gene: TRBV19
D gene: .
J gene: TRBJ1-1
clone size: .
CDR3 DNA: TGTGCCAGTAGTTCCTGGACACGAATGAACACTGAAGCTTTCTTT
CDR3 protein: CASSSWTRMNTEAFF

V gene: TRBV7-8
D gene: .
J gene: TRBJ2-1
clone size: .
CDR3 DNA: TGTGCCAGCAGCCCTAGCTTGGTTAATGAGCAGTTCTTC
CDR3 protein: CASSPSLVNEQFF

V gene: TRBV7-2
D gene: TRBD1
J gene: TRBJ2-7
clone size: .
CDR3 DNA: TGTGCCAGCAGTAAAGGACAGGGGACCTACGAGCAGTACTTC
CDR3 protein: CASSKGQGTYEQYF

V gene: TRBV25-1
D gene: .
J gene: TRBJ1-4
clone size: .
CDR3 DNA: TGTGCCAGCAGTGGGGGACTATCCGCACTGTTTTTT
CDR3 protein: CASSGGLSALFF

V gene: TRBV6-4
D gene: .
J gene: TRBJ2-2
clone size: .
CDR3 DNA: TGTGCCAGCAGTGACGGCCTGACGGGAAACACCGGGGAGCTGTTTTTT
CDR3 protein: CASSDGLTGNTGELFF

V gene: TRBV19
D gene: .
J gene: TRBJ1-5
clone size: once
CDR3 DNA: TGTGCCAGTAGTCGGCAGGGGTATCAGCCCCAGCATTTT
CDR3 protein: CASSRQGYQPQHF

V gene: TRBV4-3
D gene: .
J gene: TRBJ2-3
clone size: .
CDR3 DNA: TGCGCCAGCAGCCAAGATAAGGCCGCACCGGGGGCAGATACGCAGTATTTT
CDR3 protein: CASSQDKAAPGADTQYF

V gene: TRBV5-1
D gene: TRBD1
J gene: TRBJ1-2
clone size: few
CDR3 DNA: TGCGCCAGCAGCTTGGAGGGACAGGGGGCGAATGGCTACACCTTC
CDR3 protein: CASSLEGQGANGYTF

V gene: TRBV12-3/TRBV12-4
D gene: .
J gene: TRBJ1-1
clone size: .
CDR3 DNA: TGTGCCAGCAGTTCCGCGTACACTGAAGCTTTCTTT
CDR3 protein: CASSSAYTEAFF

V gene: TRBV7-9
D gene: .
J gene: TRBJ2-3
clone size: few
CDR3 DNA: TGTGCCAGCAGCCCGCCCGGGTCGGGCACAGATACGCAGTATTTT
CDR3 protein: CASSPPGSGTDTQYF

V gene: TRBV7-2
D gene: .
J gene: TRBJ1-5
clone size: .
CDR3 DNA: TGTGCCAGCAGCTTAGATGGAAGGGAGGATCAGCCCCAGCATTTT
CDR3 protein: CASSLDGREDQPQHF

V gene: TRBV5-1
D gene: TRBD1
J gene: TRBJ1-1
clone size: once
CDR3 DNA: TGCGCCAGCAGCTTGGCCTCGGCAGGGGGCCGGACTGAAGCTTTCTTT
CDR3 protein: CASSLASAGGRTEAFF

V gene: TRBV18
D gene: TRBD1
J gene: TRBJ1-1
clone size: .
CDR3 DNA: TGTGCCAGCTCCCCAAATCTTTACAGGGGATCGAGCACTGAAGCTTTCTTT
CDR3 protein: CASSPNLYRGSSTEAFF

V gene: TRBV6-5
D gene: TRBD1
J gene: TRBJ1-1
clone size: .
CDR3 DNA: TGTGCCAGTATGACAGGGATGAACACTGAAGCTTTCTTT
CDR3 protein: CASMTGMNTEAFF